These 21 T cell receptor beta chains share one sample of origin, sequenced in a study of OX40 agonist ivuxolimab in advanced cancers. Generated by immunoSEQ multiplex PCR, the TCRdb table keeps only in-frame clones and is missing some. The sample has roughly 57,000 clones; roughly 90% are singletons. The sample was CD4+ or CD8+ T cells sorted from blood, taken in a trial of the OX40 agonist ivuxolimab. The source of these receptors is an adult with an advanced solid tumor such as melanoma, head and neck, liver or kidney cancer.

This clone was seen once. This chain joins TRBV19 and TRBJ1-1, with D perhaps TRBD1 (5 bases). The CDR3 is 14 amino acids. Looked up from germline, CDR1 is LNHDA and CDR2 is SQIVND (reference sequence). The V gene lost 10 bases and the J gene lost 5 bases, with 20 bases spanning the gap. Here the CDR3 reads CATCPRGDLTEAFF. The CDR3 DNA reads TGTGCCACGTGCCCGAGGGGCGATCTGACTGAAGCTTTCTTT.

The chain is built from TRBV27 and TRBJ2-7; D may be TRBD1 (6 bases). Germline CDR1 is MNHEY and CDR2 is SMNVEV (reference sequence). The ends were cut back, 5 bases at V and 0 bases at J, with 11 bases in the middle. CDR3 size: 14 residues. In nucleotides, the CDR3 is TGTGCCAGCAGTCGGTGGGACAACTCCTACGAGCAGTACTTC. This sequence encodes CASSRWDNSYEQYF.

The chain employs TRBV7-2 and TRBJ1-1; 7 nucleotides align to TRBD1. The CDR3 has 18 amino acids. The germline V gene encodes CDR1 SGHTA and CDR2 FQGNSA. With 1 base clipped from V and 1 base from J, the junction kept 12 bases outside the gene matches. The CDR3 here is CASSLGPGGRIRNTEAFF. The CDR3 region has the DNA TGTGCCAGCAGCTTAGGCCCAGGGGGGAGAATTAGGAACACTGAAGCTTTCTTT.

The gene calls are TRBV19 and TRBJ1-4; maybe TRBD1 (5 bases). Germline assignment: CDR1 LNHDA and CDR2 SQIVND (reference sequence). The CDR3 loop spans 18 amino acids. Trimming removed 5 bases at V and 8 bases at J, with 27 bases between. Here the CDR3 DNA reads TGTGCCAGTAGTTCGAAGTTTACTTTCCTGAGACGGGGGGAAAAACTGTTTTTT. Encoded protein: CASSSKFTFLRRGEKLFF.

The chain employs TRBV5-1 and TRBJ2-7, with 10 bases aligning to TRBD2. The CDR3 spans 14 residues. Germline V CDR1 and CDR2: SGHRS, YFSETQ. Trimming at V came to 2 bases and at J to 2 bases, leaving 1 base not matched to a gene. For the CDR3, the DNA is TGCGCCAGCAGCTTCGGACTAGCGGCCTACGAGCAGTACTTC. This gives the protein CASSFGLAAYEQYF.

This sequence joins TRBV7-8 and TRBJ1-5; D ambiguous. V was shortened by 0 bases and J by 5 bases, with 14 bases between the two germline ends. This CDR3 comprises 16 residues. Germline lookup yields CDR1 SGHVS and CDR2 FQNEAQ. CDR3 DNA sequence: TGTGCCAGCAGCTTAGCGTTGAGGCAGCAGGATCAGCCCCAGCATTTT. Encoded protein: CASSLALRQQDQPQHF.

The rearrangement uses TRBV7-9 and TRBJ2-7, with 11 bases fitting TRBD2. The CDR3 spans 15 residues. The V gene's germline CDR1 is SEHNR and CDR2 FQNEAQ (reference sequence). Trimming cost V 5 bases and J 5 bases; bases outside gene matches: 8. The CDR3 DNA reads TGTGCCAGCAGCCCCACTAGCGGGAGTTCCCACGAGCAGTACTTC. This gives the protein CASSPTSGSSHEQYF.

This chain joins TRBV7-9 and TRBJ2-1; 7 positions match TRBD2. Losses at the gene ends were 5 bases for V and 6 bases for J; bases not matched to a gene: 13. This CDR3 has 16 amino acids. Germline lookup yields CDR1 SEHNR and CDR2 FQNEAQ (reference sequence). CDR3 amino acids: CASSLITGTIGNEQFF. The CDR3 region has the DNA TGTGCCAGCAGCCTCATAACCGGGACTATTGGCAATGAGCAGTTCTTC.

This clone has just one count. CDR3 sequence reads: CASSSVGLGFEQFF. The CDR3 DNA sequence: TGTGCCAGCAGCTCAGTGGGACTAGGATTTGAGCAGTTCTTC. The chain uses TRBV7-2 and TRBJ2-1; 8 bases align to TRBD2. In germline, CDR1 is SGHTA, CDR2 FQGNSA. Trimming removed 4 bases from V and 9 bases from J; junction bases left unmatched: 8. This CDR3 comprises 14 residues.

The CDR3 bases are TGTGCCAGCTCACCACCTAGGGATGGAAACACCATATATTTT. Residues: CASSPPRDGNTIYF. The V and J genes are TRBV18 and TRBJ1-3, with no clear D. Per the germline V gene, CDR1 is KGHSH and CDR2 is LQKENI. Trimming left V 0 bases short and J 3 bases short, with 6 bases between. The CDR3 is 14 residues long. Complete variable domain (other parts from reference TRBV18 and TRBJ1-3): NAGVMQNPRHLVRRRGQEARLRCSPMKGHSHVYWYRQLPEEGLKFMVYLQKENIIDESGMPKERFSAEFPKEGPSILRIQQVVRGDSAAYFCASSPPRDGNTIYFGEGSWLTVV.

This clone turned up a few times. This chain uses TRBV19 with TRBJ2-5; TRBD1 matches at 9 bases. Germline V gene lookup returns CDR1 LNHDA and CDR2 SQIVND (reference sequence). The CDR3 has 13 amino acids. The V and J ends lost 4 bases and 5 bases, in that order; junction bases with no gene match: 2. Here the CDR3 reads CASSKDRGETQYF. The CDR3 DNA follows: TGTGCCAGTAGTAAGGACAGGGGTGAGACCCAGTACTTC.

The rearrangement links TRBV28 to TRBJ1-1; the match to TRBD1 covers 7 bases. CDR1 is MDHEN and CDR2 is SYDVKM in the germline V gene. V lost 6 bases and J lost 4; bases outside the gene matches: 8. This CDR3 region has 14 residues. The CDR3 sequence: CASSYPGGGTEAFF. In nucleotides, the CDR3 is TGTGCCAGCAGCTATCCAGGGGGGGGCACTGAAGCTTTCTTT.

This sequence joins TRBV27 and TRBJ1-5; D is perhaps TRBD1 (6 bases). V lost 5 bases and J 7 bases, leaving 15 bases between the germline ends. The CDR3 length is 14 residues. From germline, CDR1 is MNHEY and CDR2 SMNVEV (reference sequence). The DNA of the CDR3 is TGTGCCAGCAGTGGTACAGGGTTCACGCAGCCCCAGCATTTT. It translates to CASSGTGFTQPQHF.

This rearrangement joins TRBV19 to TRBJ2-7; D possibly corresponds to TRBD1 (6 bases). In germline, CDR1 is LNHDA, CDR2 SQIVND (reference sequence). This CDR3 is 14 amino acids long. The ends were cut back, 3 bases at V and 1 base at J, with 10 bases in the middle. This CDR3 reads CASSILGQSYEQYF. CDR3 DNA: TGTGCCAGTAGTATTCTGGGACAATCCTACGAGCAGTACTTC. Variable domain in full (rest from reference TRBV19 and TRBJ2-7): DGGITQSPKYLFRKEGQNVTLSCEQNLNHDAMYWYRQDPGQGLRLIYYSQIVNDFQKGDIAEGYSVSREKKESFPLTVTSAQKNPTAFYLCASSILGQSYEQYFGPGTRLTVT.

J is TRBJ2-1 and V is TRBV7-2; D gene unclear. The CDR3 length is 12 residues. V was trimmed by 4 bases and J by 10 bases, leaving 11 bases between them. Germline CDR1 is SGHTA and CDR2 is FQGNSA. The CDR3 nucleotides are TGTGCCAGCAGCTACTACGGGCGGGAGCAGTTCTTC. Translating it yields CASSYYGREQFF. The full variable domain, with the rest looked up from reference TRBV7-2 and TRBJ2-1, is GAGVSQSPSNKVTEKGKDVELRCDPISGHTALYWYRQSLGQGLEFLIYFQGNSAPDKSGLPSDRFSAERTGGSVSTLTIQRTQQEDSAVYLCASSYYGREQFFGPGTRLTVL.

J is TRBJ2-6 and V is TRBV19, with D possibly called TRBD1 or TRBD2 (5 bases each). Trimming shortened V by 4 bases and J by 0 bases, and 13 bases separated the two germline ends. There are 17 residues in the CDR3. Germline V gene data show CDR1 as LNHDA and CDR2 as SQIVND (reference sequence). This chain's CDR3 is CASSTGDAHSGANVLTF. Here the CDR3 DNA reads TGTGCCAGTAGTACCGGGGACGCCCACTCTGGGGCCAACGTCCTGACTTTC.

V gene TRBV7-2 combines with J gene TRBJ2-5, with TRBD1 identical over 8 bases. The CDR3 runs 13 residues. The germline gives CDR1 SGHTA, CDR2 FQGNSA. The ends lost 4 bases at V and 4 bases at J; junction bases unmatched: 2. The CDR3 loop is CASSSGGSETQYF. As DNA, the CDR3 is TGTGCCAGCAGCTCAGGGGGCTCAGAGACCCAGTACTTC.

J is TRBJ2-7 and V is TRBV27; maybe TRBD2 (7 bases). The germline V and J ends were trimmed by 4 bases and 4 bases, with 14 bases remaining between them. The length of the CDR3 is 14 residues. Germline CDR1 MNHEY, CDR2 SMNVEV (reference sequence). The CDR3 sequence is CASSWGGGRYEQYF. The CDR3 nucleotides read TGTGCCAGCAGTTGGGGAGGGGGGCGGTACGAGCAGTACTTC.

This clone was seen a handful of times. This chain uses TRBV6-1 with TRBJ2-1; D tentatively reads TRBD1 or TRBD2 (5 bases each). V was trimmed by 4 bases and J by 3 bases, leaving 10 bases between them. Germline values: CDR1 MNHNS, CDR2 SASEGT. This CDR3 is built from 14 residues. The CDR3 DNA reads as TGTGCCAGCAGTGTGGGGACGGACTACAATGAGCAGTTCTTC. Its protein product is CASSVGTDYNEQFF.

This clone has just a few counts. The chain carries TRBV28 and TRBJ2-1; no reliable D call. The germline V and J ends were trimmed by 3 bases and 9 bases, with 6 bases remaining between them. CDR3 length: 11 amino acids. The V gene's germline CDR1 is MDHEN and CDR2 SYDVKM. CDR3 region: CASSLPGEQFF. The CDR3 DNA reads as TGTGCCAGCAGTTTGCCCGGTGAGCAGTTCTTC.

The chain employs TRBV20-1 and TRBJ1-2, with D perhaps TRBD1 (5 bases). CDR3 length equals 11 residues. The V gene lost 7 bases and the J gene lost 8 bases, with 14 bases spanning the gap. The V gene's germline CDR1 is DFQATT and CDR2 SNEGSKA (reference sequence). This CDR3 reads CSGQGPGGYTF. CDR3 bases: TGCAGTGGCCAGGGACCGGGGGGCTACACCTTC.